This is a list of T cell receptor beta chains from one sample in a study of CD8+ T cells in alopecia areata. Generated by immunoSEQ multiplex PCR, the TCRdb table keeps only in-frame clones and is missing some. The data show under 200,000 clones, with around three fifths seen just once and around 14% held by the top ten. The material was CD4+ T cells sorted from blood, obtained at week 24, from a patient treated with tofacitinib. These receptors came from a human donor with alopecia areata. The CDR3 runs from the conserved cysteine through the conserved F or W. A D gene is named only where the DNA matches it firmly. Not every row has a clone size; where given, it reads once, few, many or a size class.

d_call: -; j_call: TRBJ2-3; cdr3_length: 12; v_call: TRBV30; clone_size: -; cdr3_nt: TGTGCCTGGAGTGTACTCGCGGGTACGCAGTATTTT; cdr3_aa: CAWSVLAGTQYF
d_call: TRBD2; j_call: TRBJ2-7; cdr3_length: 16; v_call: TRBV4-1; clone_size: -; cdr3_nt: TGCGCCAGCAGCCAACCTCTAGCGGGCCTAGCCTACGAGCAGTACTTC; cdr3_aa: CASSQPLAGLAYEQYF
d_call: -; j_call: TRBJ2-3; cdr3_length: 16; v_call: TRBV29-1; clone_size: -; cdr3_nt: TGCAGCGTTGAAGAGAGGGTGGGCAGGACCACAGATACGCAGTATTTT; cdr3_aa: CSVEERVGRTTDTQYF
d_call: TRBD2; j_call: TRBJ2-3; cdr3_length: 13; v_call: TRBV6-4; clone_size: -; cdr3_nt: TGTGCCAGCAGTGACGCACTAGCGGGGAGGCAGTATTTT; cdr3_aa: CASSDALAGRQYF
d_call: -; j_call: TRBJ2-7; cdr3_length: 14; v_call: TRBV18; clone_size: once; cdr3_nt: TGTGCCAGCTCACCGGAACAGCACTCCTACGAGCAGTACTTC; cdr3_aa: CASSPEQHSYEQYF
d_call: -; j_call: TRBJ2-7; cdr3_length: 12; v_call: TRBV29-1; clone_size: -; cdr3_nt: TGCAGCGTTGGGCCTTCAGGGTTCGAGCAGTACTTC; cdr3_aa: CSVGPSGFEQYF
d_call: TRBD1; j_call: TRBJ2-7; cdr3_length: 15; v_call: TRBV5-1; clone_size: -; cdr3_nt: TGCGCCAGCAGCTCGAATCGGGACAGGGCCTACGAGCAGTACTTC; cdr3_aa: CASSSNRDRAYEQYF
d_call: TRBD1; j_call: TRBJ2-2; cdr3_length: 14; v_call: TRBV7-8; clone_size: -; cdr3_nt: TGTGCCAGCAGCTCTCGCAGGGGGCGCGGGGAGCTGTTTTTT; cdr3_aa: CASSSRRGRGELFF
d_call: TRBD2; j_call: TRBJ2-3; cdr3_length: 20; v_call: TRBV4-1; clone_size: few; cdr3_nt: TGCGCCAGCAGCCAATTCCAAACTGCCACCTGGGGGGGTCTTCGGGATACGCAGTATTTT; cdr3_aa: CASSQFQTATWGGLRDTQYF
d_call: -; j_call: TRBJ2-1; cdr3_length: 10; v_call: TRBV2; clone_size: -; cdr3_nt: TGTGCCAGCCGGCGATATGAGCAGTTCTTC; cdr3_aa: CASRRYEQFF
d_call: TRBD1; j_call: TRBJ1-2; cdr3_length: 13; v_call: TRBV30; clone_size: -; cdr3_nt: TGTGCCTGGGGGACAGGGAGGAACTATGGCTACACCTTC; cdr3_aa: CAWGTGRNYGYTF
d_call: TRBD1; j_call: TRBJ1-1; cdr3_length: 14; v_call: TRBV30; clone_size: -; cdr3_nt: TGTGCCTGGAGCGCAGGGGGCAGGAGCACTGAAGCTTTCTTT; cdr3_aa: CAWSAGGRSTEAFF
d_call: -; j_call: TRBJ2-7; cdr3_length: 14; v_call: TRBV29-1; clone_size: -; cdr3_nt: TGCAGCGTCCGCCCCCGGAGGCCCGACTCCGAGCAGTACTTC; cdr3_aa: CSVRPRRPDSEQYF
d_call: -; j_call: TRBJ1-1; cdr3_length: 12; v_call: TRBV27; clone_size: -; cdr3_nt: TGTGCCAGCAGGACGTATTCGGGTGGAGCTTTCTTT; cdr3_aa: CASRTYSGGAFF
d_call: TRBD2; j_call: TRBJ2-7; cdr3_length: 15; v_call: TRBV18; clone_size: -; cdr3_nt: TGTGCCAGCTCACCACAAAGCGGGGGGTCCTACGAGCAGTACTTC; cdr3_aa: CASSPQSGGSYEQYF
d_call: -; j_call: TRBJ2-1; cdr3_length: 15; v_call: TRBV15; clone_size: -; cdr3_nt: TGTGCCACCAGCAGGTCCCGCAGCTCCTACAATGAGCAGTTCTTC; cdr3_aa: CATSRSRSSYNEQFF
d_call: -; j_call: TRBJ2-3; cdr3_length: 14; v_call: TRBV30; clone_size: -; cdr3_nt: TGTGCCTGGAGTGGGGTTGTCGGCACAGATACGCAGTATTTT; cdr3_aa: CAWSGVVGTDTQYF
d_call: TRBD1; j_call: TRBJ1-5; cdr3_length: 14; v_call: TRBV29-1; clone_size: few; cdr3_nt: TGCAGCGTCTCACAGGGGGGCAGCAATCAGCCCCAGCATTTT; cdr3_aa: CSVSQGGSNQPQHF
d_call: TRBD2; j_call: TRBJ2-3; cdr3_length: 15; v_call: TRBV10-3; clone_size: -; cdr3_nt: TGTGCCATCAGTGATAGCGGGATGAGCACAGATACGCAGTATTTT; cdr3_aa: CAISDSGMSTDTQYF
d_call: -; j_call: TRBJ2-4; cdr3_length: 15; v_call: TRBV29-1; clone_size: -; cdr3_nt: TGCAGCGTTGTGGTCCCAGGGGGGGCCAAAAACATTCAGTACTTC; cdr3_aa: CSVVVPGGAKNIQYF
d_call: -; j_call: TRBJ1-2; cdr3_length: 15; v_call: TRBV30; clone_size: -; cdr3_nt: TGTGCCTGGACCCCGGACAGTTCGGGTTCGTGGGGCTACACCTTC; cdr3_aa: CAWTPDSSGSWGYTF
d_call: -; j_call: TRBJ1-2; cdr3_length: 13; v_call: TRBV30; clone_size: -; cdr3_nt: TGTGCCTGGAGTGTAATCAGGCGCAGGTTGGACACCTTC; cdr3_aa: CAWSVIRRRLDTF
d_call: TRBD2; j_call: TRBJ2-3; cdr3_length: 16; v_call: TRBV7-2; clone_size: few; cdr3_nt: TGTGCCAGCAGCTTAGAGGCTAGCGGGCTCACAGATACGCAGTATTTT; cdr3_aa: CASSLEASGLTDTQYF
d_call: -; j_call: TRBJ1-4; cdr3_length: 14; v_call: TRBV30; clone_size: -; cdr3_nt: TGTGCCTGGAGTGCTACTCACCCTTCCGTAAAACTGTTTTTT; cdr3_aa: CAWSATHPSVKLFF
d_call: TRBD1; j_call: TRBJ2-5; cdr3_length: 13; v_call: TRBV5-1; clone_size: -; cdr3_nt: TGCGCCAGCAGCGTGGACAGGGAAGAGACCCAGTACTTC; cdr3_aa: CASSVDREETQYF
d_call: -; j_call: TRBJ1-6; cdr3_length: 13; v_call: TRBV25-1; clone_size: -; cdr3_nt: TGTGCCAGCACGGCAGGTCCCAATTCACCCCTCCACTTT; cdr3_aa: CASTAGPNSPLHF
d_call: TRBD2; j_call: TRBJ2-3; cdr3_length: 11; v_call: TRBV2; clone_size: -; cdr3_nt: TGTGCCACCCGGGGGGACGGCACGCAGTATTTT; cdr3_aa: CATRGDGTQYF
d_call: TRBD1; j_call: TRBJ2-1; cdr3_length: 14; v_call: TRBV7-2; clone_size: -; cdr3_nt: TGTGCCAGCAGCAGGGACAGGTTAAGCAATGAGCAGTTCTTC; cdr3_aa: CASSRDRLSNEQFF
d_call: TRBD2; j_call: TRBJ2-3; cdr3_length: 16; v_call: TRBV9; clone_size: -; cdr3_nt: TGTGCCAGCAGCGTAGCCAGCGGGGGGGCCGTAGATACGCAGTATTTT; cdr3_aa: CASSVASGGAVDTQYF
d_call: -; j_call: TRBJ2-7; cdr3_length: 12; v_call: TRBV5-1; clone_size: once; cdr3_nt: TGCGCCAGCAGCCGGGACGGCTACGAGCAGTACTTC; cdr3_aa: CASSRDGYEQYF
d_call: TRBD1; j_call: TRBJ1-5; cdr3_length: 16; v_call: TRBV15; clone_size: -; cdr3_nt: TGTGCCACCAGCAAAAGGACAGGGAATAGCAATCAGCCCCAGCATTTT; cdr3_aa: CATSKRTGNSNQPQHF
d_call: TRBD2; j_call: TRBJ2-5; cdr3_length: 15; v_call: TRBV5-4; clone_size: -; cdr3_nt: TGTGCCAGCAGCTTGAGGCGGGGGGGCCCAGAGACCCAGTACTTC; cdr3_aa: CASSLRRGGPETQYF
d_call: -; j_call: TRBJ1-1; cdr3_length: 14; v_call: TRBV7-9; clone_size: -; cdr3_nt: TGTGCCAGCAGCTTAGATCAGGGTTTCCCTGAAGCTTTCTTT; cdr3_aa: CASSLDQGFPEAFF
d_call: -; j_call: TRBJ2-7; cdr3_length: 15; v_call: TRBV5-1; clone_size: -; cdr3_nt: TGCGCCAGCAGCTTGGATACGGGGTTTACCTACGAGCAGTACTTC; cdr3_aa: CASSLDTGFTYEQYF
d_call: TRBD1; j_call: TRBJ2-7; cdr3_length: 13; v_call: TRBV19; clone_size: -; cdr3_nt: TGTGCCAGTAGAAGGGACAGGAGCTACGAGCAGTACTTC; cdr3_aa: CASRRDRSYEQYF
d_call: -; j_call: TRBJ1-2; cdr3_length: 12; v_call: TRBV30; clone_size: -; cdr3_nt: TGTGCCTGGAGAGCAGGTTACTATGGCTACACCTTC; cdr3_aa: CAWRAGYYGYTF
d_call: -; j_call: TRBJ1-5; cdr3_length: 13; v_call: TRBV2; clone_size: few; cdr3_nt: TGTGCCAGCAGTGAATCGGGGAATCAGCCCCAGCATTTT; cdr3_aa: CASSESGNQPQHF
d_call: -; j_call: TRBJ1-6; cdr3_length: 12; v_call: TRBV7-2; clone_size: few; cdr3_nt: TGTGCCAGCAGCCGAGTCAATTCACCCCTCCACTTT; cdr3_aa: CASSRVNSPLHF
d_call: -; j_call: TRBJ2-3; cdr3_length: 15; v_call: TRBV11-3; clone_size: -; cdr3_nt: TGTGCCAGCAGGGACACGGGGGCGCCCACAGATACGCAGTATTTT; cdr3_aa: CASRDTGAPTDTQYF
d_call: -; j_call: TRBJ2-7; cdr3_length: 15; v_call: TRBV7-9; clone_size: once; cdr3_nt: TGTGCCAGCAGCTTAGAAGGGGGGACAACCTACGAGCAGTACTTC; cdr3_aa: CASSLEGGTTYEQYF